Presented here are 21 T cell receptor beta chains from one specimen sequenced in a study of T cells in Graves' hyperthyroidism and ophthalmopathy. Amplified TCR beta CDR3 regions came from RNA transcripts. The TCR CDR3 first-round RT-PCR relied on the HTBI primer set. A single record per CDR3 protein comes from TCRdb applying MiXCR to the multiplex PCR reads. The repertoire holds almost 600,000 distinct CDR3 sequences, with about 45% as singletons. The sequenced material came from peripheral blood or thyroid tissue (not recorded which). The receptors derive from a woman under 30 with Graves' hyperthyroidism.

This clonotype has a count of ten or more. This chain's CDR3 is CASSRGPWEETQYF. The CDR3 coding sequence is TGTGCCAGCAGTCGTGGGCCTTGGGAGGAGACCCAGTACTTC. The rearrangement joins TRBV12-3 or TRBV12-4 to TRBJ2-5, with a weak D call TRBD2 (5 bases). This CDR3 has 14 amino acids. Trimming stripped 5 bases from V and 5 bases from J, with 15 bases between.

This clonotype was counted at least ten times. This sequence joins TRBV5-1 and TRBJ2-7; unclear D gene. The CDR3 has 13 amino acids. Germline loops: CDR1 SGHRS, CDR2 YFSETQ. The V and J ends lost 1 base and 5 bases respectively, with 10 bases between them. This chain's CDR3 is CASSLLLHHEQYF. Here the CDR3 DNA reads TGCGCCAGCAGCTTGTTACTTCACCACGAGCAGTACTTC.

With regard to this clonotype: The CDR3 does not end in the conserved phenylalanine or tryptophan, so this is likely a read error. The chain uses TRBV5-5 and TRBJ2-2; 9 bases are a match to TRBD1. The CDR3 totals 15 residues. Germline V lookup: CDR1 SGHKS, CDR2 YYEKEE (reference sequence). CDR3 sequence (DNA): TGTGCCGGCAGCTTGACGGGACAGGGTACCGGGGAGCTGTTTTCT. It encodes CAGSLTGQGTGELFS.

The CDR3 sequence: CATSKGAGAYEQYF. The CDR3, as DNA: TGTGCCACCAGCAAAGGGGCGGGGGCCTACGAGCAGTACTTC. This chain joins TRBV15 and TRBJ2-7; TRBD2 matches at 7 bases. The CDR3 sequence is 14 residues long. Germline V gene lookup returns CDR1 LNHNV and CDR2 YYDKDF (reference sequence). The J segment lost 2 bases and the V segment lost 4 bases, leaving 5 bases of the junction unmatched.

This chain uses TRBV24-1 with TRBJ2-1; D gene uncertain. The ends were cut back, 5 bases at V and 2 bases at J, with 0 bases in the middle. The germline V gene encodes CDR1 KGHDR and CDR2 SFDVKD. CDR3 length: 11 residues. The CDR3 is CATSAYNEQFF. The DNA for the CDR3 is TGTGCCACCAGTGCCTACAATGAGCAGTTCTTC.

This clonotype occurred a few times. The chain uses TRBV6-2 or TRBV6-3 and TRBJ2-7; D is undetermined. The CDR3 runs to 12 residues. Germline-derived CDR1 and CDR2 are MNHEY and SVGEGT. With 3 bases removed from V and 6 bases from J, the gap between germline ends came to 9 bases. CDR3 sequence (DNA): TGTGCCAGCAGTTATTGGGATGGCGAGCAGTACTTC. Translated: CASSYWDGEQYF.

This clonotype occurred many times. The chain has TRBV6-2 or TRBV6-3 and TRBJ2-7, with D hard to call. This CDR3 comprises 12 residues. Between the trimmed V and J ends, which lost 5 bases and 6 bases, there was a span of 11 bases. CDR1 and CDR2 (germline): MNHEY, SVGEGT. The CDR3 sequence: CASSDFEFEQYF. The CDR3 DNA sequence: TGTGCCAGCAGTGACTTCGAGTTCGAGCAGTACTTC.

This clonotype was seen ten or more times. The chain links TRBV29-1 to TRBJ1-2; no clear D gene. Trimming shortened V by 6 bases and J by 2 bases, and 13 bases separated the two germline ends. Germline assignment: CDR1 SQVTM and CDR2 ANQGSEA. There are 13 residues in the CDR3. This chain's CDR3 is CSVASDGNYGYTF. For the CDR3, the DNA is TGCAGCGTGGCCTCAGACGGAAACTATGGCTACACCTTC.

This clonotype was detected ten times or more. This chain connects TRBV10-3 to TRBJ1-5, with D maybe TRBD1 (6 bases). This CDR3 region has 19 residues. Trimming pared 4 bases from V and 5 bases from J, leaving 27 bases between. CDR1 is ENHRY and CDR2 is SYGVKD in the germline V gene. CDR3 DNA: TGTGCCATCAGTGTGTCGTTAGGGACCGAAGGGAAGGGGGATCAGCCCCAGCATTTT. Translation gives CAISVSLGTEGKGDQPQHF.

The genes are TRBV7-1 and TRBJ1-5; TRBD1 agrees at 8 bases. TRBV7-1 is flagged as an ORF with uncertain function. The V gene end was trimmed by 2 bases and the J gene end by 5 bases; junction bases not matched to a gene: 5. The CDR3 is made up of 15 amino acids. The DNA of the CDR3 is TGTGCCAGCAGCTCACGTCAACAGGGGGATCAGCCCCAGCATTTT. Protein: CASSSRQQGDQPQHF.

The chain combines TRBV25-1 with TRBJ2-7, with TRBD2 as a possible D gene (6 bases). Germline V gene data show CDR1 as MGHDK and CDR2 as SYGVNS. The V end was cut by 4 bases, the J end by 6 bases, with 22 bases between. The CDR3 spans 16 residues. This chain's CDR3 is CASSVSSRNSGGEQYF. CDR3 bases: TGTGCCAGCAGTGTCTCTAGCAGGAATAGCGGTGGCGAGCAGTACTTC.

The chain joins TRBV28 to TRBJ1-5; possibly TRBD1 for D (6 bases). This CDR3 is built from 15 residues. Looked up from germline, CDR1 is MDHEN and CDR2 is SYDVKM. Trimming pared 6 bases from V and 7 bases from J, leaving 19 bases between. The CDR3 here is CASRRRTDRGQPQHF. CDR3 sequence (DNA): TGTGCCAGCAGGAGGCGGACAGACCGGGGACAGCCCCAGCATTTT.

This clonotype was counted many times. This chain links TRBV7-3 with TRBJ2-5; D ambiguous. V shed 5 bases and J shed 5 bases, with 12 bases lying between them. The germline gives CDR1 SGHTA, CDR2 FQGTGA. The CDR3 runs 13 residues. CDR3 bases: TGTGCCAGCAGCCCTGACACCGGGGAGACCCAGTACTTC. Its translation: CASSPDTGETQYF.

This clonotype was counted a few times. CDR3 amino acids: CASSSSGRDGYTF. The CDR3 DNA is TGTGCCAGCAGCTCTAGCGGGCGGGATGGCTACACCTTC. This chain links TRBV7-9 with TRBJ1-2, with D unresolved. Trimming removed 4 bases from V and 6 bases from J, with 12 bases in between. The length of the CDR3 is 13 residues. Germline CDR1 and CDR2: SEHNR and FQNEAQ (reference sequence).

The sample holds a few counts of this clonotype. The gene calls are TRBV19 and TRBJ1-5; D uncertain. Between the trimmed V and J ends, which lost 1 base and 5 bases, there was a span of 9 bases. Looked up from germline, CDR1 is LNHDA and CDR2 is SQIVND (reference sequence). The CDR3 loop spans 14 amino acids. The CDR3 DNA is TGTGCCAGTAGTATAGTGGGGAGCGATCAGCCCCAGCATTTT. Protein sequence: CASSIVGSDQPQHF.

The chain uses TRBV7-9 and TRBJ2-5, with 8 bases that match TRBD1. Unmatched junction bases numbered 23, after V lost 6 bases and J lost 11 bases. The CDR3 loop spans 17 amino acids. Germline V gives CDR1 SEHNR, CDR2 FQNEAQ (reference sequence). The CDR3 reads CASSSPLAAGGTDTQYF. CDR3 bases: TGTGCCAGCAGTTCCCCGCTTGCGGCAGGGGGCACAGATACGCAGTACTTC.

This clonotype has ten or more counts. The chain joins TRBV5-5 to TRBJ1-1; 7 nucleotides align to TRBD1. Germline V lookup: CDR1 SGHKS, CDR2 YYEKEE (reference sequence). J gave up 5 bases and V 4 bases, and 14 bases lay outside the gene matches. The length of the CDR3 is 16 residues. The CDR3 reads CASSPPQGTRLTEAFF. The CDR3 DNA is TGTGCCAGCAGCCCGCCACAGGGGACGCGGCTGACTGAAGCTTTCTTT.

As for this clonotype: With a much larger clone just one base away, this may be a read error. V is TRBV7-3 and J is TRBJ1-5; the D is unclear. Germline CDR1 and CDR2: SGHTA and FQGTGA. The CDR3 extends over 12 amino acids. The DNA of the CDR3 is TGTGCCTGCAGCCCCCGTGAAGGGCCCCAGCATTTT. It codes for CACSPREGPQHF.

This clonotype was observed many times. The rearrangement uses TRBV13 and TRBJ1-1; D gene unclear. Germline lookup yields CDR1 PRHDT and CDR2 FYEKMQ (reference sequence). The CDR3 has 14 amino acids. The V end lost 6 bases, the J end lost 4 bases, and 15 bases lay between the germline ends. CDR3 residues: CASSRNRAFTEAFF. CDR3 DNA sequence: TGTGCCAGCAGTCGTAATAGGGCGTTCACTGAAGCTTTCTTT.

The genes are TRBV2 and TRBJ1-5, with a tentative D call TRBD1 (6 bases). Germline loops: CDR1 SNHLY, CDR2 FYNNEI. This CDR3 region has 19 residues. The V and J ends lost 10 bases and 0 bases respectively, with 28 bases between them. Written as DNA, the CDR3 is TGTGCCATCAAGGACCCCCCCAGGGGTTTTGGGTATAGCAATCAGCCCCAGCATTTT. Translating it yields CAIKDPPRGFGYSNQPQHF.

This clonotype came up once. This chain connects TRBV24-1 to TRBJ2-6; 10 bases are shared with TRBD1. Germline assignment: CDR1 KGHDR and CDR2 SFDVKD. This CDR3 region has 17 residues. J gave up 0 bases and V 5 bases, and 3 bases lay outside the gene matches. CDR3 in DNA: TGTGCCACCAGTGGTAGGACAGGGGGCTCTGGGGCCAACGTCCTGACTTTC. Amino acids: CATSGRTGGSGANVLTF.